This T cell receptor (beta chain) is drawn from a study of OX40 agonist ivuxolimab in advanced cancers. For the study at large: Prior checkpoint blockade (anti-PD-1, anti-PD-L1 or anti-CTLA-4) was permitted; approximately 40% had it.

Germline CDR1 and CDR2: MDHEN and SYDVKM. This CDR3 spans 12 amino acids. V lost 2 bases to trimming and J lost 4 bases, with 5 bases between them. Note on this clone: Different DNA sequences within this sample yield the same CDR3.

Generated by immunoSEQ multiplex PCR, the TCRdb table keeps only in-frame clones and is missing some. The table has roughly 67,000 clones, around nine tenths seen once; the top ten hold 0.6% to 0.75%. This chain joins TRBV28 and TRBJ1-1; D uncertain. The starting material was CD4+ or CD8+ T cells sorted from blood, obtained in a trial of the OX40 agonist ivuxolimab. The sequence was collected from an adult with an advanced solid tumor such as melanoma, head and neck, liver or kidney cancer. CDR3 loop: CASSLMGTEAFF. For the CDR3, the DNA is TGTGCCAGCAGTTTAATGGGCACTGAAGCTTTCTTT.